A single TCR beta chain is shown here with its context. Its antigen is not identified. These data come from a study of cytotoxic CD8 clonotypes in ibrutinib-treated CLL. Study-wide background: Fewer than 13 relapsed/refractory, around 14 treatment-naive; under 18 IGHV unmutated. Specimens for response were gathered following a median 12 months of therapy, spanning 6 to 36.

Cryopreserved PBMCs supplied about 2.1 micrograms of genomic DNA for TCR beta libraries. Profiled with immunoSEQ multiplex PCR; TCRdb holds only in-frame clones, not every one. The repertoire includes hundreds of thousands of clones, around three quarters of them detected once, and 15% to 19% sits in the top ten. Study-wide points: At progression, clonality fell back toward baseline after rising at ibrutinib response.

This CDR3 spans 15 amino acids. The V gene's germline CDR1 is MNHNY and CDR2 SVGAGI (reference sequence). V was trimmed by 5 bases and J by 4 bases, leaving 17 bases between them. This chain links TRBV6-6 with TRBJ1-1, with a tentative D call TRBD1 (5 bases). This TCR was recovered from a human donor with chronic lymphocytic leukemia. This specimen consisted of PBMCs, obtained after 24 months of ibrutinib treatment. The CDR3 reads CASSLSGGAGTEAFF. CDR3 bases: TGTGCCAGCAGTCTCTCCGGGGGAGCCGGCACTGAAGCTTTCTTT.